A selection of T cell receptor beta chains follows, all from one sample in a study of CD8 T cells in Susac syndrome. TCRdb re-derived calls from the immunoSEQ multiplex PCR reads in MiXCR, one entry per CDR3 protein. The table records about 200,000 distinct CDR3 sequences, over 85% of them present only once. Sequencing used CD4+ T cells from PBMCs. The receptor source for this set is a human donor in good health. Both conserved end residues are part of each CDR3. A D gene is named only where the DNA matches it firmly. For some rows the clone size is stated as once, few or many, or as a class when expanded; others skip it.

d_call	v_call	clone_size	j_call	cdr3_aa	cdr3_nt
-	TRBV15	-	TRBJ2-3	CATSREGRTNTDTQYF	TGTGCCACCAGCAGAGAGGGCAGAACAAACACAGATACGCAGTATTTT
-	TRBV9	once	TRBJ2-7	CASSVSLGNEQYF	TGTGCCAGCAGCGTATCCCTAGGCAACGAGCAGTACTTC
-	TRBV10-3	-	TRBJ1-1	CAIESDSAGGAFF	TGTGCCATCGAATCGGACAGCGCCGGGGGAGCTTTCTTT
-	TRBV3-1	-	TRBJ1-1	CASSQVGPAEAFF	TGTGCCAGCAGCCAAGTGGGGCCGGCTGAAGCTTTCTTT
-	TRBV7-2	-	TRBJ1-4	CASRSPWAGNEKLFF	TGTGCCAGCAGGTCCCCATGGGCCGGTAATGAAAAACTGTTTTTT
-	TRBV29-1	-	TRBJ1-2	CSVKNTGGNYGYTF	TGCAGCGTTAAAAACACCGGGGGCAACTATGGCTACACCTTC
-	TRBV9	-	TRBJ1-5	CASSVSYSNQPQHF	TGTGCCAGCAGCGTTAGTTATAGCAATCAGCCCCAGCATTTT
-	TRBV7-2	-	TRBJ2-1	CASSLANEQFF	TGTGCCAGCAGCTTGGCGAATGAGCAGTTCTTC
-	TRBV5-1	-	TRBJ2-1	CASADTGNYNEQFF	TGCGCCAGCGCAGATACAGGGAACTACAATGAGCAGTTCTTC
-	TRBV6-2/TRBV6-3	-	TRBJ2-3	CASSTGFGDTQYF	TGTGCCAGCAGTACAGGGTTCGGAGATACGCAGTATTTT
-	TRBV4-3	-	TRBJ2-7	CASSQDKRAYEQYF	TGCGCCAGCAGCCAAGATAAAAGGGCCTACGAGCAGTACTTC
-	TRBV29-1	-	TRBJ1-1	CSVERGGVRTEAFF	TGCAGCGTTGAAAGGGGGGGGGTAAGGACTGAAGCTTTCTTT
TRBD2	TRBV11-2	-	TRBJ2-4	CASSSTGGGNIQYF	TGTGCCAGCAGCTCAACGGGAGGGGGAAACATTCAGTACTTC
-	TRBV24-1	-	TRBJ2-2	CATSDTVNAGELFF	TGTGCCACCAGTGATACGGTGAACGCCGGGGAGCTGTTTTTT
-	TRBV3-1	-	TRBJ1-5	CASSHLGSPMQPQHF	TGTGCCAGCAGCCATTTGGGGTCCCCCATGCAGCCCCAGCATTTT
TRBD2	TRBV6-2/TRBV6-3	-	TRBJ2-4	CASSPTSGAKNIQYF	TGTGCCAGCAGCCCGACTAGCGGAGCCAAAAACATTCAGTACTTC
-	TRBV7-2	once	TRBJ1-5	CASSFGGYGQPQHF	TGTGCCAGCAGCTTCGGGGGCTATGGGCAGCCCCAGCATTTT
-	TRBV5-1	once	TRBJ2-7	CASSLDGTTYEQYF	TGCGCCAGCAGCTTGGACGGGACGACCTACGAGCAGTACTTC
-	TRBV27	-	TRBJ1-1	CASSPAAGAGAFF	TGTGCCAGCAGTCCAGCGGCTGGGGCTGGGGCTTTCTTT
-	TRBV5-4	-	TRBJ2-6	CASSTEVAQGPSGANVLTF	TGTGCCAGCAGCACGGAGGTGGCGCAGGGACCCTCTGGGGCCAACGTCCTGACTTTC
-	TRBV5-1	-	TRBJ2-5	CASSLQTAQETQYF	TGCGCCAGCAGCTTGCAGACAGCGCAAGAGACCCAGTACTTC
-	TRBV20-1	-	TRBJ2-5	CSAKQGRGAETQYF	TGCAGTGCGAAACAGGGGCGGGGTGCGGAGACCCAGTACTTC
-	TRBV5-6	-	TRBJ2-5	CASSLGTTVQETQYF	TGTGCCAGCAGCTTGGGGACTACAGTTCAAGAGACCCAGTACTTC
-	TRBV4-3	once	TRBJ1-2	CASSQEGEGVQPANYGYTF	TGCGCCAGCAGCCAAGAAGGAGAGGGGGTCCAGCCAGCTAACTATGGCTACACCTTC
TRBD2	TRBV20-1	-	TRBJ2-1	CSATGLAGGSYNEQFF	TGCAGTGCTACGGGACTAGCGGGGGGTTCCTACAATGAGCAGTTCTTC
TRBD1	TRBV7-9	-	TRBJ2-3	CASSLQPGQGSDTQYF	TGTGCCAGCAGCCTACAACCGGGACAGGGTTCAGATACGCAGTATTTT
TRBD1	TRBV6-2/TRBV6-3	-	TRBJ2-3	CASSRPGQGLDTQYF	TGTGCCAGCAGCCGCCCCGGACAGGGGTTGGATACGCAGTATTTT
-	TRBV20-1	-	TRBJ2-6	CSARDGGSVTGANVLTF	TGCAGTGCTAGAGATGGGGGTTCCGTTACTGGGGCCAACGTCCTGACTTTC
-	TRBV29-1	few	TRBJ1-2	CSVEENYGYTF	TGCAGCGTTGAGGAGAACTATGGCTACACCTTC
-	TRBV6-5	-	TRBJ1-2	CASRLHTGKYYGYTF	TGTGCCAGCAGACTACACACAGGGAAATACTATGGCTACACCTTC
TRBD1	TRBV25-1	-	TRBJ1-3	CASSESTTGWGNTIYF	TGTGCCAGCAGTGAATCTACGACAGGGTGGGGAAACACCATATATTTT
-	TRBV30	-	TRBJ1-3	CAWNRGSHSGNTIYF	TGTGCCTGGAATAGGGGATCCCACTCTGGAAACACCATATATTTT
-	TRBV6-6	-	TRBJ2-3	CASRAGHPSTDTQYF	TGTGCCAGCAGGGCAGGACACCCTAGCACAGATACGCAGTATTTT
-	TRBV5-1	-	TRBJ1-1	CASSQAGGPTEAFF	TGCGCCAGCAGCCAAGCTGGGGGGCCCACTGAAGCTTTCTTT
-	TRBV20-1	-	TRBJ2-5	CSARNILQETQYF	TGCAGTGCTAGAAATATCCTACAAGAGACCCAGTACTTC
-	TRBV29-1	-	TRBJ1-1	CSVEVSRGSEAFF	TGCAGCGTCGAGGTCTCGCGAGGGTCGGAGGCTTTCTTT
-	TRBV24-1	-	TRBJ1-5	CATSGGWNQPQHF	TGTGCCACCAGTGGGGGGTGGAATCAGCCCCAGCATTTT
-	TRBV28	-	TRBJ1-1	CASSYSTAGTEAFF	TGTGCCAGCAGTTACTCGACAGCGGGTACTGAAGCTTTCTTT
-	TRBV5-1	-	TRBJ2-5	CASREGETQYF	TGCGCCAGCAGGGAAGGAGAGACCCAGTACTTC
TRBD1	TRBV20-1	-	TRBJ2-7	CSTRRDRVPYEQYF	TGCAGTACTAGACGGGACAGGGTGCCCTACGAGCAGTACTTC
-	TRBV29-1	-	TRBJ2-2	CSALKERRETGELFF	TGCAGCGCCTTAAAAGAGAGGAGGGAAACCGGGGAGCTGTTTTTT
-	TRBV7-2	-	TRBJ1-1	CASSSYQGEAAFF	TGTGCCAGCAGCTCCTATCAGGGTGAGGCGGCTTTCTTT
TRBD1	TRBV19	-	TRBJ2-2	CASSPRGQINTGELFF	TGTGCCAGTAGTCCTCGGGGACAGATAAACACCGGGGAGCTGTTTTTT
-	TRBV30	-	TRBJ2-1	CAWSGDTYNEQFF	TGTGCCTGGAGTGGGGACACCTACAATGAGCAGTTCTTC
-	TRBV3-1	once	TRBJ1-6	CASSQDLGNGYSPLHF	TGTGCCAGCAGCCAAGATCTCGGGAATGGCTATTCACCCCTCCACTTT
TRBD1	TRBV10-3	once	TRBJ2-5	CAISGVTGDQETQYF	TGTGCCATCAGTGGGGTGACAGGGGATCAAGAGACCCAGTACTTC
TRBD1	TRBV7-9	-	TRBJ1-5	CASSAISGTGGNQPQHF	TGTGCCAGCAGCGCAATATCCGGGACAGGGGGTAATCAGCCCCAGCATTTT
-	TRBV27	-	TRBJ2-2	CASSQGNTGELFF	TGTGCCAGCAGTCAGGGGAACACCGGGGAGCTGTTTTTT
-	TRBV27	-	TRBJ1-5	CASSPVRLGNQPQHF	TGTGCCAGCAGTCCCGTTAGGTTGGGCAATCAGCCCCAGCATTTT
TRBD2	TRBV13	-	TRBJ2-5	CASSASGREETQYF	TGTGCCAGCAGCGCTAGCGGGAGAGAAGAGACCCAGTACTTC
-	TRBV29-1	-	TRBJ1-1	CSAQQGYTEAFF	TGCAGCGCCCAGCAGGGGTACACTGAAGCTTTCTTT
-	TRBV27	-	TRBJ1-5	CASSLWQGNQPQHF	TGTGCCAGCAGTTTGTGGCAGGGGAATCAGCCCCAGCATTTT